This T cell receptor beta chain is from a study of regulatory T cells in long-lasting Graves disease (dated by TCRdb to about 2021). For context, the study as a whole: In the newly diagnosed Graves' disease group, patients had been taking antithyroid drugs for less than 3 months. Patients with persistent Graves' disease were compared with patients with newly diagnosed Graves' disease using TCR sequencing and RNA sequencing of peripheral blood. The study was conducted in China and was registered as a clinical trial. TCR sequencing covered 13 persistent and around 20 newly diagnosed Graves' disease patients, around 35 samples in total. Results and caveats for the whole study, not just this receptor: Only peripheral blood was studied, because thyroid tissue, the primary lesion, was inaccessible. The authors noted that the small sample size was a limitation that may lower accuracy. Only the TCR beta chain was sequenced and analyzed. Persistent Graves' disease patients showed lower TCR Shannon entropy and fewer highly expanded clones than newly diagnosed patients, suggesting clonal expansion. A larger number of public clonotypes was shared among persistent patients (about 2,700) than among newly diagnosed patients (over 850). Preferential use of TRBV28, TRBJ1-2 and TRBJ2-5 was observed in persistent disease, whereas TRBV20-1 and TRBJ2-1 were favored in newly diagnosed disease.

Sequences SGHRS (CDR1) and YFSETQ (CDR2) are obtained from the germline V gene. From the cysteine up to the phenylalanine, the CDR3 has a length of 18 residues. The DNA shown is the 54-base CDR3, in frame from base 1. Relative to germline, V is 8 bases shorter and J is 0 bases shorter, with 24 bases between their ends. The time point label, as the study defines it: newly diagnosed GD, antithyroid drugs for less than 3 months. RNA was extracted from PBMCs in TRIzol for both TCR sequencing and RNA sequencing. Graves' disease was diagnosed according to American Thyroid Association guidelines. The patients came from an endocrinology department in Xi'an, China. Each patient gave 8.5 to 9.5 milliliters of peripheral blood, collected in an EDTA anticoagulant tube. Ficoll Paque Plus density gradient separation was used to isolate PBMCs, and no further T cell sorting was performed. An Agilent 2100 Bioanalyzer and agarose gel were used to check RNA quality, and a NanoDrop 2000 was used to measure RNA concentration.

The receptor library was made with multiplex PCR. The run used an Illumina HiSeq 4000. TCR beta libraries were built with iRepertoire HTBI primers and Arm-PCR amplification of CDR3 regions. PCR products were gel purified before sequencing. The authors' pipeline ran thus. Across samples, 62 TRBV and 13 to 15 TRBJ segments were identified and used for gene usage analysis of CDR3 amino acid clonotypes. Filtered high-quality paired reads were merged into contigs using COPE and FqMerger. BLAST was used to align contigs to IMGT TRBV, TRBD and TRBJ reference genes, and CDR3 was defined according to IMGT. Highly expanded clones were defined as clonotypes with a frequency above 0.1%. Repertoire diversity was measured by Shannon entropy, and V-J evenness by the Gini coefficient. A clonotype was considered public if more than one individual shared it. Using fastp trimming at Q25 and MiXCR clonotype assembly, TCRdb reanalyzed the public sequencing data and kept in-frame beta chains. Each entry merges the rows of one CDR3 protein and shows their most common DNA and genes. TCRdb, not the original authors, processed these V and J calls. The sample profile shows some 400,000 distinct CDR3 sequences; 14% to 15% of them were found once. Clones ranked in the top ten supply around 17% of the sample.

Notes on this clonotype: Its target antigen remains unknown. No clone much larger than this one lies a single base away; base qualities are absent.

In addition, the sample was reused for a study of T cells in Graves' hyperthyroidism and ophthalmopathy. In that second paper, the authors write: A patient counted as having stable Graves' hyperthyroidism if no progression to ophthalmopathy occurred over 18 months of follow-up. The hyperthyroidism patients were between 18 and 65 years old and newly diagnosed, with a disease duration of less than 2 months. Any patient with an uncontrolled infection, another autoimmune disease, pregnancy or lactation was excluded. Diagnoses were based on clinical symptoms, serum thyroxine and TRAb, thyroid ultrasound and orbital computed tomography. The first round of RT-PCR for the TCR CDR3 was performed with the HTBI primer set and the Qiagen OneStep RT-PCR kit. Most expanded thyroid clonotypes (frequency above 0.001) were also found in blood, which suggests that blood repertoires may mirror thyroid immune responses. In cross-validation, a model built on a 13 V-J signature told ophthalmopathy apart from stable hyperthyroidism with just under 90% sensitivity and approximately 84% specificity, and in testing the same model reached 80%/75%. During validation, the model predicted progression to ophthalmopathy a median of about 5.9 months ahead of onset, with more than 60% sensitivity and about 75% specificity. A discovery cohort of about a hundred patients, approximately 44 with Graves' ophthalmopathy and 55 to 60 with stable Graves' hyperthyroidism, was used to find distinguishing TCR V-J signatures. An independent validation cohort of around 20 hyperthyroidism patients and over 15 patients who later progressed to ophthalmopathy tested prospective prediction of ophthalmopathy. The 100 or so discovery patients were divided at random into training and test sets in a 7:3 ratio. The study also compared thyroid tissue and blood T-cell repertoires from 6 or 7 Graves' hyperthyroidism patients. After sampling, hyperthyroidism patients received methimazole starting at 30 mg daily, and ophthalmopathy patients received high-dose intravenous methylprednisolone. A second multiplex PCR round built the libraries, followed by size selection and purification. Libraries were sequenced paired-end with 100 bp reads on an Illumina HiSeq2000. SOAPnuke was used to process the raw data, with reads discarded if the reads contained adapters or uncalled bases, had a mean Phred below 15, or lacked an exact constant-primer or identifier match. High-quality paired reads were merged using COPE v1.2.5, and each unique nucleotide sequence was defined as a clonotype. MiTCR v1.1 was used to align clonotypes to the IMGT TRBV, TRBD and TRBJ reference segments. The analysis included only V-J combinations with a frequency above 0.0001, which together covered around 99% of the repertoires. A TCS score was defined as the ratio between F50 (clonal expansion) and ExV (chaos), using BLOSUM62-based TCRdist between CDR3 peptides within each V-J. Welch's t-statistics and random forest reduced around 510 V-J features to roughly 13, which were used in a naive Bayes classifier (R e1071). Sample size was not statistically predetermined, and investigators were not blinded to group allocation. According to the paper, TCR Vbeta CDR3 sequencing was carried out on about 140 peripheral blood samples, which came from fewer than 50 ophthalmopathy, some 73 hyperthyroidism and some 17 progressor patients.

The sample was peripheral blood mononuclear cells (PBMCs), taken at new diagnosis, from a patient treated with antithyroid drugs. This TCR was sampled from a woman under 40 with Graves disease. Donor details come from another sample of the same person, matched by shared clones. In this chain, TRBV5-1 is recombined with TRBJ2-4, and the D gene may be TRBD2, 6 bases matching. The sequence in DNA is TGCGCCAGTCTACTAGCAGGACACTCCTTAATAGCCAAAAACATTCAGTACTTC. Its protein product is CASLLAGHSLIAKNIQYF. With the rest looked up from the reference TRBV5-1 and TRBJ2-4 genes rather than sequenced, the full variable domain is KAGVTQTPRYLIKTRGQQVTLSCSPISGHRSVSWYQQTPGQGLQFLFEYFSETQRNKGNFPGRFSGRQFSNSRSEMNVSTLELGDSALYLCASLLAGHSLIAKNIQYFGAGTRLSVL.